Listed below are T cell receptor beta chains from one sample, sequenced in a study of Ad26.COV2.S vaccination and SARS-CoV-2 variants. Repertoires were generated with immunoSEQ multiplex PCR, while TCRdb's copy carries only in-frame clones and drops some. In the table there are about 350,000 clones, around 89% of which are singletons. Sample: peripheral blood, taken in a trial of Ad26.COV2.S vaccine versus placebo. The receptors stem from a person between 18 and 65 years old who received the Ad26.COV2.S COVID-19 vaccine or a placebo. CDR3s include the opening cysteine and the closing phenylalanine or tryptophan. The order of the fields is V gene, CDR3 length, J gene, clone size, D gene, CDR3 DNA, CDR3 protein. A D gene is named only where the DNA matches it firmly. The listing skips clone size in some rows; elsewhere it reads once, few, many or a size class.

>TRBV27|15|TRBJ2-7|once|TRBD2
TGTGCCAGCAGTTTATCACGGGGGGGCCCCTACGAGCAGTACTTC
CASSLSRGGPYEQYF
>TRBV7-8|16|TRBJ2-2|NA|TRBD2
TGTGCCAGCAGACGGACTAGCGGGAGTGGAACCGGGGAGCTGTTTTTT
CASRRTSGSGTGELFF
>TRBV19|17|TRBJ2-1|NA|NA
TGTGCCAGTAGTATAGTCCCACGAGCGGGTAGGGACAATGAGCAGTTCTTC
CASSIVPRAGRDNEQFF
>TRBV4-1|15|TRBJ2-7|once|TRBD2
TGCGCCAGCAGCCAAGGGGCGGGGGGCGCGTACGAGCAGTACTTC
CASSQGAGGAYEQYF
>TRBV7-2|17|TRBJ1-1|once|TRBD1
TGTGCCAGCAGCGCCCAAGACAGGGGTCAAGTGAACACTGAAGCTTTCTTT
CASSAQDRGQVNTEAFF
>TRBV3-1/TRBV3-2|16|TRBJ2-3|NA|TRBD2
TGTGCCAGCAGCCCTCTAGCGGGGGAGAGCACAGATACGCAGTATTTT
CASSPLAGESTDTQYF
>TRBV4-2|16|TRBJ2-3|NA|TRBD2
TGTGCCAGCAGCCACCGGGGCGGGAGACTGACAGATACGCAGTATTTT
CASSHRGGRLTDTQYF
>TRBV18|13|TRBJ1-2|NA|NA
TGTGCCAGCTCACTACGCCTTGACGGGGGCTACACCTTC
CASSLRLDGGYTF
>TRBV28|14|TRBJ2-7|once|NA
TGTGCCAGCAGTACCCCAGGTGGTACCTACGAGCAGTACTTC
CASSTPGGTYEQYF
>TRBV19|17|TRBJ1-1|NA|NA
TGTGCCAGTAGTATAGACAGGGAAAGGGTAATGAACACTGAAGCTTTCTTT
CASSIDRERVMNTEAFF
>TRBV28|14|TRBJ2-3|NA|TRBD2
TGTGCCAGCAGTTTTGCAGGGAGGGGCAATACGCAGTATTTT
CASSFAGRGNTQYF
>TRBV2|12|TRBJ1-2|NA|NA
TGTGCCAGCCACAGGGAACAAGATGGCTACACCTTC
CASHREQDGYTF
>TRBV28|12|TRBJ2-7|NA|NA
TGTGCCAGCAGCGACACGGGGTTAAAGCAGTACTTC
CASSDTGLKQYF
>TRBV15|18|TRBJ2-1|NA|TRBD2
TGTGCCACCAGCAGAGAGCAGGGAGGACTAGCGGGAGTGGGTGAGCAGTTCTTC
CATSREQGGLAGVGEQFF
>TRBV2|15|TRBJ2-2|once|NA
TGTGCCAGCAGTAAAAATCCTCAGGGAACCGGGGAGCTGTTTTTT
CASSKNPQGTGELFF
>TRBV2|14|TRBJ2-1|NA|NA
TGTGCCAGCAGTGATAGGGGCTCCTACAATGAGCAGTTCTTC
CASSDRGSYNEQFF
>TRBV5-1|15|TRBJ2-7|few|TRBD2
TGCGCCAGCAGCGTCCGGACTAGCGGGAGTGTCGAGCAGTACTTC
CASSVRTSGSVEQYF
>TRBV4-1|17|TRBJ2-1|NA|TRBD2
TGCGCCAGCAGCTCCGGACTAGCGGGAATTTCCTACAATGAGCAGTTCTTC
CASSSGLAGISYNEQFF
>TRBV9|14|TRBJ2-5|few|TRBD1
TGTGCCAGCAGCGGGACAGGGGTAAGAGAGACCCAGTACTTC
CASSGTGVRETQYF
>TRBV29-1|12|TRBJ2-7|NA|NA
TGCAGCGCCACTAACCCAATTGGGGTGCAGTACTTC
CSATNPIGVQYF
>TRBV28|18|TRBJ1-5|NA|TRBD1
TGTGCCAGCAGTTTCCTTATCAGGGGACAGGGAAGCAATCAGCCCCAGCATTTT
CASSFLIRGQGSNQPQHF
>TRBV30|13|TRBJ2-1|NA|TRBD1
TGTGCCTGGAGTGTACAGGGGCAAGATGAGCAGTTCTTC
CAWSVQGQDEQFF
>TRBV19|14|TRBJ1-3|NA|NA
TGTGCCACCGCGAATAGCCTCCCTGGAAACACCATATATTTT
CATANSLPGNTIYF
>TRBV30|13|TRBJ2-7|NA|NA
TGTGCCTGGAGTAGGGGTTTCGGCTACGAGCAGTACTTC
CAWSRGFGYEQYF
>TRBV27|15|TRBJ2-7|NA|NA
TGTGCCAGCAGTGCTTATGGGGTCCGTATAGACGAGCAGTACTTC
CASSAYGVRIDEQYF
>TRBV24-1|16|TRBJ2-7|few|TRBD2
TGTGCCACCAGTGACAAGAGGACTAGCGGAACCTACGAGCAGTACTTC
CATSDKRTSGTYEQYF
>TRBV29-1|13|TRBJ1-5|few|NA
TGCAGCGTTGCCACACAGCCTGATCAGCCCCAGCATTTT
CSVATQPDQPQHF
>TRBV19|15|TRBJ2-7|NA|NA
TGTGCCAGTAGTAAAGGAACAGGTTTTGGTTCCGAGCAGTACTTC
CASSKGTGFGSEQYF
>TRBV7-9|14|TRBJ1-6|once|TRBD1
TGTGCCAGCAGCTCGCGACAGGGGTTGGCACCCCTCCACTTT
CASSSRQGLAPLHF
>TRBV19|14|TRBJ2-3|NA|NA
TGTGCCAGTAGACCGGGACCCTGGTCAGATACGCAGTATTTT
CASRPGPWSDTQYF
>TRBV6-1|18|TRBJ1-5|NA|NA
TGTGCCAGCAGTGAAAGGCGAGGGACACAGAGAACCAATCAGCCCCAGCATTTT
CASSERRGTQRTNQPQHF
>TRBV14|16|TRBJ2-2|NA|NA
TGTGCCAGCAGCCAAGGGCGGGGATCGGACACCGGGGAGCTGTTTTTT
CASSQGRGSDTGELFF
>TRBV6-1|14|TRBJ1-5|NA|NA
TGTGCCAGCAGTGATTCAGGGGAGGCGCAGCCCCAGCATTTT
CASSDSGEAQPQHF